This T cell receptor (beta chain) stems from a study of T cell repertoires in cytomegalovirus infection. With 2 bases clipped from V and 8 bases from J, the junction kept 5 bases outside the gene matches. CDR1 and CDR2 (germline): MNHEY, SVGEGT. The CDR3 runs to 16 residues. MiXCR was run by TCRdb on the reads, yielding one entry per CDR3 protein. Of over 200,000 distinct CDR3 sequences in the sample, roughly an eighth are singletons; the top ten hold roughly 8.7%. The sequence derives from a human donor in good health (CMV status not recorded). Some clones in this sample may be carry-over from other donors' samples. The chain links TRBV6-2 or TRBV6-3 to TRBJ2-1; TRBD2 agrees at 14 bases. What was sequenced was PBMCs. This CDR3 reads CASSYPGLAGVHEQFF. CDR3 DNA sequence: TGTGCCAGCAGTTACCCGGGACTAGCGGGAGTCCATGAGCAGTTCTTC.